The 8 T cell receptor beta chains presented below share a single source sample, sequenced in a study of cytomegalovirus exposure and HLA in healthy donors. Use of 60 Vbeta and 13 Jbeta primers characterized the PCR. This table comes from immunoSEQ multiplex PCR, and its TCRdb copy is limited to in-frame clones, with some not included. The sample has around 140,000 clones; approximately 75% are singletons. Sequenced input: PBMCs. These receptor sequences come from a male donor in good health and CMV-seronegative.

The chain carries TRBV11-3 and TRBJ1-2; the D is unclear. This CDR3 has 15 amino acids. Germline loops: CDR1 SGHNT, CDR2 YENEEA. V lost 2 bases, J lost 0 bases, and 10 bases lay in between. DNA of the CDR3: TGTGCCAGCAGCTTACGTCCCGGAGCTAACTATGGCTACACCTTC. Its translation: CASSLRPGANYGYTF.

This clone was seen a few times. The rearrangement links TRBV29-1 to TRBJ2-5; D remains ambiguous. The CDR3 covers 12 residues. CDR1 is SQVTM and CDR2 is ANQGSEA in the germline V gene. V dropped 8 bases and J dropped 1 base, with 11 bases sitting between them. CDR3: CSMEGLQETQYF. The CDR3 coding sequence is TGCAGCATGGAAGGTCTCCAAGAGACCCAGTACTTC.

The rearrangement links TRBV1 to TRBJ2-3; TRBD2 is taken as the D call from the table, unchecked against the DNA. TRBV1 has pseudogene status. This CDR3 contains 15 residues. The CDR3 sequence is CTSSKTSGDTRTQYF. DNA for the CDR3: TGCACCAGCAGCAAGACTAGCGGGGATACTCGTACGCAGTATTTT.

Concerning this clone: One end of the junction does not line up with germline, which may come from a read error. V usage is TRBV7-9 and J usage is TRBJ2-5; possible D gene TRBD2, 6 bases. Germline-derived CDR1 and CDR2 are SEHNR and FQNEAQ (reference sequence). The CDR3 is made up of 16 amino acids. CDR3 nucleotides: TGTTCCAGCAGCATTAAGCTCGGGGGTTTCCAAGAGACCCAGTACTTC. This translates into CSSSIKLGGFQETQYF.

This clone was observed a few times. The V gene is TRBV4-1, the J gene TRBJ2-7, with 12 bases lining up with TRBD2. This CDR3 is 14 amino acids long. Germline V gene lookup returns CDR1 MGHRA and CDR2 YSYEKL. The trim removed 1 base at V and 5 bases at J, leaving 0 bases unmatched. CDR3 sequence: CASSQGLAGDEQYF. The CDR3 coding sequence is TGCGCCAGCAGCCAAGGACTAGCGGGGGACGAGCAGTACTTC.

V and J are TRBV6-5 and TRBJ2-1; 7 bases fit TRBD2. Germline CDR1 reads MNHEY; CDR2 reads SVGAGI. The CDR3 has 13 amino acids. V trimming: 5 bases; J trimming: 5 bases; junction bases outside the gene matches: 3. The CDR3 is CASSRGGNNEQFF. The CDR3 DNA reads TGTGCCAGCAGTCGCGGGGGTAACAATGAGCAGTTCTTC.

This sequence joins TRBV5-1 and TRBJ1-2; possible D gene TRBD1, 5 bases. Germline V gene lookup returns CDR1 SGHRS and CDR2 YFSETQ. The V end lost 4 bases, the J end lost 2 bases, and 9 bases lay between the germline ends. CDR3 length equals 13 residues. CDR3 region: CASSPGLNYGYTF. CDR3 coding DNA: TGCGCCAGCAGCCCAGGGTTAAACTATGGCTACACCTTC.

The chain has TRBV11-2 and TRBJ2-1; 8 bases are a match to TRBD2. The germline gives CDR1 SGHAT, CDR2 FQNNGV. The J segment lost 10 bases and the V segment lost 1 base, leaving 6 bases of the junction unmatched. This CDR3 region has 14 residues. CDR3 sequence: CASSLARVAGEQFF. The CDR3 DNA reads TGTGCCAGCAGCTTAGCCCGCGTAGCGGGGGAGCAGTTCTTC.